The text below deals with one T cell receptor (beta chain). The data are from a study of OX40 agonist ivuxolimab in advanced cancers. Overall study: Aged roughly 20 to 85 with a mean of 60 years, they were around 83% male.

The table came from immunoSEQ multiplex PCR; TCRdb's copy has only in-frame clones and leaves some out. The data show tens of thousands of clones, with 80% to 90% seen just once and under 0.7% held by the top ten. The sample in question was CD4+ or CD8+ T cells sorted from blood, obtained in a trial of the OX40 agonist ivuxolimab. The receptor was derived from an adult with an advanced solid tumor such as melanoma, head and neck, liver or kidney cancer.

CDR3 sequence: CASSLSASINTGELFF. The CDR3 DNA follows: TGTGCCAGCAGCTTGTCGGCCTCCATTAACACCGGGGAGCTGTTTTTT. J is TRBJ2-2 and V is TRBV5-4; D not certain. Germline assignment: CDR1 SGHNT and CDR2 YYREEE (reference sequence). Trimming left V 1 base short and J 2 bases short, with 12 bases between. This CDR3 is built from 16 residues. Complete variable domain (other parts from reference TRBV5-4 and TRBJ2-2): ETGVTQSPTHLIKTRGQQVTLRCSSQSGHNTVSWYQQALGQGPQFIFQYYREEENGRGNFPPRFSGLQFPNYSSELNVNALELDDSALYLCASSLSASINTGELFFGEGSRLTVL.